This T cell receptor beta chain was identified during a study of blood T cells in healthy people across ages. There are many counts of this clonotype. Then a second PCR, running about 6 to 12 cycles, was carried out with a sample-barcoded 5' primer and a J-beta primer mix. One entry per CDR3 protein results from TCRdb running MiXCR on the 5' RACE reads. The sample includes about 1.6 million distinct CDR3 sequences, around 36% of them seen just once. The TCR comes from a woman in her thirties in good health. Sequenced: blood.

The CDR3 here is CSARPGSSYNEQFF. The CDR3 DNA is TGCAGTGCTAGACCAGGCAGCTCCTACAATGAGCAGTTCTTC. V usage is TRBV20-1 and J usage is TRBJ2-1, with D unresolved. The CDR3 runs to 14 residues. Germline V gene sequence: CDR1 DFQATT, CDR2 SNEGSKA (reference sequence). V lost 2 bases and J 0 bases, leaving 8 bases between the germline ends.